These 27 T cell receptor beta chains were sequenced from one sample in a study of T cell repertoires in cytomegalovirus infection. Each CDR3 protein is one row after TCRdb ran MiXCR on the reads. The table lists approximately 97,000 distinct CDR3 sequences, approximately 15% of them singletons. The specimen sequenced was PBMCs. These receptors were taken from a human donor in good health (CMV status not recorded). Some clones in this sample may be carry-over from other donors' samples.

This clonotype was found a few times. The chain links TRBV6-2 or TRBV6-3 to TRBJ1-2; D call uncertain. This CDR3 has 14 residues. V was trimmed by 6 bases and J by 7 bases, leaving 18 bases between them. Germline loops: CDR1 MNHEY, CDR2 SVGEGT. The CDR3 DNA is TGTGCCAGCAGGACTGAAGGACCCGGGAGTGGCTACACCTTC. It codes for CASRTEGPGSGYTF.

Of note for this clonotype: One end of the junction fails to match germline, which may point to a read error. V usage is TRBV6-2 or TRBV6-3 and J usage is TRBJ2-7; maybe TRBD1 (5 bases). CDR1 MNHEY and CDR2 SVGEGT come from the germline V gene. The CDR3 runs 11 residues. CDR3 DNA sequence: TGTGCCAGCAGTTACCCCGGACAAATCGACTTC. Its protein is CASSYPGQIDF.

The count of this clonotype is one. The chain uses TRBV29-1 and TRBJ1-2; possible D gene TRBD1, 6 bases. The V gene lost 6 bases and the J gene lost 6 bases, with 11 bases spanning the gap. From germline, CDR1 is SQVTM and CDR2 ANQGSEA. The CDR3 length is 11 residues. CDR3 bases: TGCAGCGTCCTGACAGGTCATGGCTACACCTTC. Its translation: CSVLTGHGYTF.

A few counts support this clonotype. The chain couples TRBV29-1 to TRBJ2-5; D perhaps matches TRBD2 (6 bases). V dropped 3 bases and J dropped 2 bases, with 10 bases sitting between them. This CDR3 spans 13 amino acids. Germline V gene data show CDR1 as SQVTM and CDR2 as ANQGSEA. CDR3 residues: CSVDPGRQETQYF. CDR3 bases: TGCAGCGTTGACCCAGGGAGGCAAGAGACCCAGTACTTC.

Comment on this clonotype: A much larger clone lies one base from this, so it may be a read error. Without the conserved terminal phenylalanine or tryptophan, this CDR3 likely stems from a read error. The chain joins TRBV7-2 to TRBJ2-3; D possibly corresponds to TRBD2 (7 bases). The germline V gene encodes CDR1 SGHTA and CDR2 FQGNSA. V was cut by 5 bases and J by 11 bases, with 23 bases left in between. This CDR3 spans 15 amino acids. CDR3 loop: CASSPPGAGARRQYY. CDR3 DNA sequence: TGTGCCAGCAGCCCCCCCGGCGCGGGGGCACGGAGGCAGTATTAT.

The chain has TRBV5-8 and TRBJ1-5, with a weak D call TRBD1 (5 bases). The CDR3 is made up of 15 amino acids. Germline V gene lookup returns CDR1 SGHTS and CDR2 YDEGEE. Trimming stripped 5 bases from V and 3 bases from J, with 15 bases between. CDR3 sequence (DNA): TGTGCCAGCAGAGCGGACACCCGCACCAATCAGCCCCAGCATTTT. It yields the protein CASRADTRTNQPQHF.

Note on this clonotype: At one boundary the junction diverges from the germline segment, which might be a read error. The chain combines TRBV28 with TRBJ1-6, with D possibly matching TRBD1 (6 bases). The CDR3 has 19 amino acids. CDR1 and CDR2 (germline): MDHEN, SYDVKM. CDR3 nucleotide sequence: TGTGCCAGCAGAATTTCCCCTTCACAGGGAGCCTCCTATAATTCACCCCTCCTCTTT. As protein: CASRISPSQGASYNSPLLF.

The genes are TRBV15 and TRBJ1-1; 7 nucleotides align to TRBD1. The V gene end was trimmed by 8 bases and the J gene end by 1 base; junction bases not matched to a gene: 10. This CDR3 spans 15 amino acids. In germline, CDR1 is LNHNV, CDR2 YYDKDF (reference sequence). In DNA form, the CDR3 reads TGTGCCACCGAACCTTACAGGGGTCGGAACACTGAAGCTTTCTTT. This encodes CATEPYRGRNTEAFF.

A note on this clonotype: Since a much larger clone is just one base distant, this may be a read error. The CDR3 end shows no conserved phenylalanine or tryptophan, and so a read error is likely. The chain recombines TRBV7-3 with TRBJ2-1; no clear D. This CDR3 has 13 residues. In germline, CDR1 is SGHTA, CDR2 FQGTGA. V dropped 5 bases and J dropped 4 bases, with 9 bases sitting between them. CDR3 protein: CASSRSGYNEQFI. The CDR3 DNA follows: TGTGCCAGCAGCCGTTCTGGGTACAATGAGCAGTTCATC.

In this sample, this clonotype turned up many times. This chain connects TRBV7-2 to TRBJ1-6, with no clear D. With 5 bases removed from V and 0 bases from J, the gap between germline ends came to 14 bases. The CDR3 spans 17 residues. Germline values: CDR1 SGHTA, CDR2 FQGNSA. The DNA of the CDR3 is TGTGCCAGCAGCCCCCGAGGAGGTAGCTCCTATAATTCACCCCTCCACTTT. Translating it yields CASSPRGGSSYNSPLHF.

This clonotype was observed a handful of times. The chain is built from TRBV25-1 and TRBJ2-1; D is perhaps TRBD2 (5 bases). From germline, CDR1 is MGHDK and CDR2 SYGVNS. The V end lost 10 bases, the J end lost 10 bases, and 14 bases lay between the germline ends. The CDR3 is 11 amino acids. CDR3: CATSAATEQFF. The DNA for the CDR3 is TGTGCCACCTCAGCGGCAACCGAGCAGTTCTTC.

As to this clonotype: Given a much more abundant clone one base away, this may be a read error. This chain uses TRBV6-6 with TRBJ1-2; D unresolved. Trimming removed 9 bases at V and 8 bases at J, with 19 bases between. The germline CDR1 and CDR2 sequences are MNHNY and SVGAGI (reference sequence). CDR3 size: 13 residues. CDR3 protein: CARSETARRGYTF. CDR3 bases: TGTGCCAGAAGTGAAACCGCCCGGAGGGGCTACACCTTC.

This clonotype has a single count. This could be a read error, since a much larger clone is one nucleotide away. This chain's CDR3 is CASSLRRTGVYEEYF. The DNA for the CDR3 is TGTGCCAGCAGCTTACGACGGACGGGGGTATACGAGGAGTACTTC. J is TRBJ2-7 and V is TRBV7-8; D is possibly TRBD2 (6 bases). CDR1 and CDR2 from the germline V gene are SGHVS and FQNEAQ. This CDR3 region has 15 residues.

This clonotype showed up just a few times. The chain has TRBV28 and TRBJ1-2; 10 bases line up with TRBD1. The CDR3 extends over 17 amino acids. In germline, CDR1 is MDHEN, CDR2 SYDVKM. V lost 5 bases, J lost 4 bases, and 13 bases stayed unmatched. CDR3 in amino acids: CASSIGQGEFFGYGYTF. In nucleotides, the CDR3 is TGTGCCAGCAGTATCGGACAGGGGGAGTTTTTTGGCTATGGCTACACCTTC.

This clonotype was observed a few times. The chain recombines TRBV7-3 with TRBJ1-1; TRBD1 agrees at 9 bases. The germline V gene encodes CDR1 SGHTA and CDR2 FQGTGA. V lost 5 bases to trimming and J lost 4 bases; unmatched junction nucleotides: 5. This CDR3 comprises 14 residues. CDR3 sequence (DNA): TGTGCCAGCAGCAGAGACAGGGGGGGCACTGAAGCTTTCTTT. Protein product: CASSRDRGGTEAFF.

The V and J genes are TRBV6-5 and TRBJ1-5; D possibly corresponds to TRBD1 (6 bases). Deletions cut 8 bases from V and 0 bases from J, with 14 bases between. The CDR3 loop spans 15 amino acids. Germline loops: CDR1 MNHEY, CDR2 SVGAGI. CDR3 nucleotide sequence: TGTGCCAGCGGCCGGGACAAATATAGCAATCAGCCCCAGCATTTT. Translated, it gives CASGRDKYSNQPQHF.

This clonotype was recorded a few times. This rearrangement joins TRBV10-3 to TRBJ2-5; D is possibly TRBD2 (6 bases). This CDR3 comprises 13 residues. V shed 6 bases and J shed 3 bases, with 11 bases lying between them. CDR1 ENHRY and CDR2 SYGVKD come from the germline V gene. The CDR3 loop reads CAIRPGLKETQYF. CDR3 in DNA: TGTGCCATCAGGCCGGGACTGAAAGAGACCCAGTACTTC.

This clonotype has ten or more counts. V and J are TRBV7-8 and TRBJ1-6, with D tentatively TRBD1 (6 bases). Trimming removed 5 bases at V and 7 bases at J, with 21 bases between. The germline V gene has CDR1 SGHVS and CDR2 FQNEAQ. The CDR3 sequence is 17 residues long. CDR3 protein: CASSPEGGASINSPLHF. CDR3 sequence (DNA): TGTGCCAGCAGCCCAGAGGGGGGGGCCTCCATAAATTCACCCCTCCACTTT. Combining the CDR3 with reference TRBV7-8 and TRBJ1-6 gives the whole variable domain GAGVSQSPRYKVAKRGQDVALRCDPISGHVSLFWYQQALGQGPEFLTYFQNEAQLDKSGLPSDRFFAERPEGSVSTLKIQRTQQEDSAVYLCASSPEGGASINSPLHFGNGTRLTVT.

CDR3 DNA: TGCAGTGCTAGAGGGACAGCCGGGACCTTTGAGCAGTACTTC. Protein product: CSARGTAGTFEQYF. The chain uses TRBV20-1 and TRBJ2-7, with a possible D match to TRBD1 (6 bases). This CDR3 contains 14 residues. Germline V gene lookup returns CDR1 DFQATT and CDR2 SNEGSKA (reference sequence). Trimming left V 1 base short and J 7 bases short, with 17 bases between.

This clonotype was observed at least ten times. The rearrangement links TRBV6-4 to TRBJ2-3; D remains unclear. V lost 4 bases and J lost 4, with 18 bases in between. This CDR3 has 16 amino acids. Germline CDR1 reads MRHNA; CDR2 reads SNTAGT. The CDR3 DNA reads TGTGCCAGCAGTGCCACCGGAACCGGGCAAGCAGATACGCAGTATTTT. Its translation is CASSATGTGQADTQYF.

The V and J genes are TRBV20-1 and TRBJ2-1; 9 bases align to TRBD1. Trimming removed 3 bases from V and 3 bases from J; junction bases left unmatched: 15. The germline gives CDR1 DFQATT, CDR2 SNEGSKA (reference sequence). This CDR3 has 18 amino acids. The CDR3 DNA sequence: TGCAGTGCTAGCAAGGGAGGACCGGGACAGGGAATCTACAATGAGCAGTTCTTC. Translating gives CSASKGGPGQGIYNEQFF.

The chain couples TRBV14 to TRBJ2-7, with a possible D match to TRBD2 (5 bases). CDR1 and CDR2 from the germline V gene are SGHDN and FVKESK. This CDR3 has 14 amino acids. Between the trimmed V and J ends, which lost 4 bases and 7 bases, there was a span of 17 bases. Here the CDR3 DNA reads TGTGCCAGCAGCCCTTTACCCGAGGGAAGGGAGCAGTACTTC. This translates into CASSPLPEGREQYF.

The genes are TRBV30 and TRBJ1-2; tentatively, D is TRBD1 (5 bases). Trimming stripped 7 bases from V and 6 bases from J, with 15 bases between. The CDR3 spans 12 residues. CDR1 and CDR2 from the germline V gene are GTSNPN and SVGIG (reference sequence). The CDR3 region has the DNA TGTGCCTCCTCGGGGGAGGGCCATGGCTACACCTTC. It yields the protein CASSGEGHGYTF.

The gene calls are TRBV7-2 and TRBJ1-4; 7 nucleotides agree with TRBD1. Germline CDR1 reads SGHTA; CDR2 reads FQGNSA. The CDR3 covers 16 residues. V was pared by 1 base and J by 6 bases, with 8 bases of the junction left unmatched. CDR3 region: CASSLGGTAGDEKLFF. In DNA form, the CDR3 reads TGTGCCAGCAGCTTAGGGGGGACAGCAGGGGATGAAAAACTGTTTTTT.

This clonotype appeared a few times. The chain combines TRBV19 with TRBJ2-1; D is unclear. Germline CDR1 reads LNHDA; CDR2 reads SQIVND (reference sequence). Trimming removed 7 bases from V and 7 bases from J, with 20 bases in between. The CDR3 has 15 residues. The CDR3 coding sequence is TGTGCCAGTACCCCCACCCCCTCGGCGAGGAATGAGCAGTTCTTC. This codes for CASTPTPSARNEQFF.

This clonotype was recorded many times. The J gene is TRBJ1-5, the V gene TRBV28, with D possibly being TRBD1 (5 bases). This CDR3 comprises 15 residues. Germline CDR1 is MDHEN and CDR2 is SYDVKM. Trimming stripped 3 bases from V and 7 bases from J, with 16 bases between. CDR3 loop: CASSLILAGEQPQHF. For the CDR3, the DNA is TGTGCCAGCAGTTTGATTCTCGCGGGGGAGCAGCCCCAGCATTTT.

The chain has TRBV20-1 and TRBJ1-2, with D tentatively TRBD1 (5 bases). Germline V gives CDR1 DFQATT, CDR2 SNEGSKA (reference sequence). The CDR3 contains 13 residues. Trimming left V 0 bases short and J 5 bases short, with 10 bases between. The CDR3 nucleotides are TGCAGTGCTAGAGATCCCGACAGTTATGGCTACACCTTC. Protein sequence: CSARDPDSYGYTF.